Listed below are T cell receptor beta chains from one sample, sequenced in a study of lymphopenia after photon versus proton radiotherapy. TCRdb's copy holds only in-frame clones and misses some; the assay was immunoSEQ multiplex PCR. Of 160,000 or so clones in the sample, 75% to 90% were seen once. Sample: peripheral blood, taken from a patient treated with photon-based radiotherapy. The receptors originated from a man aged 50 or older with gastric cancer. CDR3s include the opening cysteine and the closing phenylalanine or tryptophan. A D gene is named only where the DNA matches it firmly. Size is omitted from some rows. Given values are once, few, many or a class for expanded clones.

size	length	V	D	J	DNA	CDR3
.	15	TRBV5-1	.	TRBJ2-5	TGCGCCAGCAGCTTGGATCACCGGTACTCGGTCGGCCAGTACTTC	CASSLDHRYSVGQYF
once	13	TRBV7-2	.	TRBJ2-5	TGTGCCAGCAGCTTCGGAGTTCGGGAGACCCAGTACTTC	CASSFGVRETQYF
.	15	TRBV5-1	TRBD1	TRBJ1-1	TGCGCCAGCAGCTCTGACGGGACAGGGCGTTTCGCAGCTTTCTTT	CASSSDGTGRFAAFF
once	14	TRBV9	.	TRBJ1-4	TGTGCCAGCAGCGACAGGGCAACTAATGAAAAACTGTTTTTT	CASSDRATNEKLFF
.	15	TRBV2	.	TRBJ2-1	TGTGCCAGCAGTGCACCGGGACTGGTATACAATGAGCAGTTCTTC	CASSAPGLVYNEQFF
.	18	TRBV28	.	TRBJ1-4	TGTGCCAGCAGCACCATACGAGGCAGGTCTGGGTCCTATGAAAAACTGTTTTTT	CASSTIRGRSGSYEKLFF
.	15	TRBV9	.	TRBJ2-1	TGTGCCAGCAGCGCCGGGACTGTATCCTACAATGAGCAGTTCTTC	CASSAGTVSYNEQFF
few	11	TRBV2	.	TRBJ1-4	TGTGCCAGCAGTGAAGCAGAAAAACTGTTTTTT	CASSEAEKLFF
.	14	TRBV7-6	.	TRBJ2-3	TGTGCCAGCAGCTTAAGGGCTAGGGAAGATACGCAGTATTTT	CASSLRAREDTQYF
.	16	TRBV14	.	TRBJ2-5	TGTGCCAGCAGCCCCTATTTAGCGGACGGCGGGGAGACCCAGTACTTC	CASSPYLADGGETQYF
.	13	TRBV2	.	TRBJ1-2	TGTGCCAGCAGTGGATTGAGTTGGGATGGCTACACCTTC	CASSGLSWDGYTF
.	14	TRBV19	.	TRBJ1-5	TGTGCCAGTAGCATCCGGGACAGCAATCAGCCCCAGCATTTT	CASSIRDSNQPQHF
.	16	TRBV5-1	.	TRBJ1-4	TGCGCCAGCAGCTTGATTCCGGACACAACTAATGAAAAACTGTTTTTT	CASSLIPDTTNEKLFF
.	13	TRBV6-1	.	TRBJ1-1	TGTGCCAGCAGATTAGGAGGGAACACTGAAGCTTTCTTT	CASRLGGNTEAFF
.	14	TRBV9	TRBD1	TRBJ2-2	TGTGCCAGCAGCGCCACAGGGGGGACCGGGGAGCTGTTTTTT	CASSATGGTGELFF
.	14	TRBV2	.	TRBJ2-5	TGTGCCAGCAGTGAACAGGGACAACCAGAGACCCAGTACTTC	CASSEQGQPETQYF
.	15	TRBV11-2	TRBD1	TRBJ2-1	TGTGCCAGCAGCCGCACTCCGGACAGGTTCAATGAGCAGTTCTTC	CASSRTPDRFNEQFF
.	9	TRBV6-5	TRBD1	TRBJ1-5	TGTGCCAGCAGACAGGGGCAGCATTTT	CASRQGQHF
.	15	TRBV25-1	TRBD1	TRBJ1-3	TGTGCCAGCAGTGAAGGGACAGGGGGCCGAAACACCATATATTTT	CASSEGTGGRNTIYF
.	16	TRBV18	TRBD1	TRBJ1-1	TGTGCCAGCTCACCATACTACGGGACAGGGGACACTGAAGCTTTCTTT	CASSPYYGTGDTEAFF
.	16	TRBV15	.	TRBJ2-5	TGTGCCACCAGCAGAGTGAACCAGGGAGGCGGCGAGACCCAGTACTTC	CATSRVNQGGGETQYF
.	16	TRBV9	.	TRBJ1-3	TGTGCCAGCAGCCCGCTTGGGGGTAACTCTGGAAACACCATATATTTT	CASSPLGGNSGNTIYF
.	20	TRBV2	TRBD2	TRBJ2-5	TGTGCCAGCAGTGAACGAGGGGTAATTGCCGTCCAGCGGGAACAAGAGACCCAGTACTTC	CASSERGVIAVQREQETQYF
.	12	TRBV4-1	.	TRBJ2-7	TGCGCCAGCAGCCAAGAAGGGTCCGAGCAGTACTTC	CASSQEGSEQYF